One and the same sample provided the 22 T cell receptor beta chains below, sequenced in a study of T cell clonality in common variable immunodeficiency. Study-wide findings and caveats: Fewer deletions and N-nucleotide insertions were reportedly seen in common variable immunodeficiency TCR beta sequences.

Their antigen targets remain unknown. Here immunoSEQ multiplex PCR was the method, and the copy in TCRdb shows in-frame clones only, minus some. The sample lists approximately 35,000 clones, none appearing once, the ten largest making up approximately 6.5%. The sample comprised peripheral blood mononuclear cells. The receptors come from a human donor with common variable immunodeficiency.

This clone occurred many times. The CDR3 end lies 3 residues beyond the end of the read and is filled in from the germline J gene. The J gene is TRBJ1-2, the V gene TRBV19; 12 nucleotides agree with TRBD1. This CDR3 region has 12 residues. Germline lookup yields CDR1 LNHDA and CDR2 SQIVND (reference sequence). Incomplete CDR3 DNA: TGTGCCAGTAGTGGGACAGGGGGCGGC. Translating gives CASSGTGGG. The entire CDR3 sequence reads CASSGTGGGYTF.

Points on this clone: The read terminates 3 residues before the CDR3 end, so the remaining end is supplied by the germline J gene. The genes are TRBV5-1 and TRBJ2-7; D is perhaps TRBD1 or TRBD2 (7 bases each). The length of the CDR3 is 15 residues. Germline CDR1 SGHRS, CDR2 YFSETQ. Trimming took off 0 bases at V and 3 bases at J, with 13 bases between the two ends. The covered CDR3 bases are TGCGCCAGCAGCTTGGTCACAGGGGAGGGCTACGAG. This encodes CASSLVTGEGYE. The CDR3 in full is CASSLVTGEGYEQYF.

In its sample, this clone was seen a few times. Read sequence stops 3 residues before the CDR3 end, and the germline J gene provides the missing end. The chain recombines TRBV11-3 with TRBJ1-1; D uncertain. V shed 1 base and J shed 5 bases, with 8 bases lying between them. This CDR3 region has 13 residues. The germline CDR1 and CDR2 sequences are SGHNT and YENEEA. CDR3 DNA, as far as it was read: TGTGCCAGCAGCTTAGTGCGCGGAACTGAA. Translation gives CASSLVRGTE. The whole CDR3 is CASSLVRGTEAFF.

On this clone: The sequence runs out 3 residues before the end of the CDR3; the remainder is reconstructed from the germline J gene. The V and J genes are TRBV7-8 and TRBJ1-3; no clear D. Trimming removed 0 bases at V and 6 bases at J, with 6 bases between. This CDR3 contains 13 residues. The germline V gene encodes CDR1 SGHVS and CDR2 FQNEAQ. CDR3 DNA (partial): TGTGCCAGCAGCTTAGCCAATTTAAACACC. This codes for CASSLANLNT. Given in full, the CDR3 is CASSLANLNTIYF.

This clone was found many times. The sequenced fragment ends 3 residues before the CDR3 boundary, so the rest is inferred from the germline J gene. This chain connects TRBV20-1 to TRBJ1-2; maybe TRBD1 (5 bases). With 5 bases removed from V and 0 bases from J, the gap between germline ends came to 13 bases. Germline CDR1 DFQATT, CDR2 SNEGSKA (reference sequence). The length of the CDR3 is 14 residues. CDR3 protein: CSAGAGLANYGYTF. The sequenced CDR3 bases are TGCAGTGCTGGGGCAGGCTTAGCTAACTATGGC.

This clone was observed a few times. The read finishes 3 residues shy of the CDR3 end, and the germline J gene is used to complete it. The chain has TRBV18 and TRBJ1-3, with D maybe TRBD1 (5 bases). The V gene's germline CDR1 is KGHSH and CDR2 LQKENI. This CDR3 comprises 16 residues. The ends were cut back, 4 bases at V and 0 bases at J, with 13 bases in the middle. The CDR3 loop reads CASSLDQGGSGNTIYF. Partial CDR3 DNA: TGTGCCAGCTCACTCGACCAGGGAGGCTCTGGAAACACC.

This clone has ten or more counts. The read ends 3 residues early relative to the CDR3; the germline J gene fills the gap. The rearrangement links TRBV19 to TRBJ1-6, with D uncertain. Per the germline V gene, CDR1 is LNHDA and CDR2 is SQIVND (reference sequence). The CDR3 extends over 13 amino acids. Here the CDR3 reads CASSMRGKTPLHF. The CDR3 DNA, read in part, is TGTGCCAGTAGTATGCGGGGTAAAACGCCC.

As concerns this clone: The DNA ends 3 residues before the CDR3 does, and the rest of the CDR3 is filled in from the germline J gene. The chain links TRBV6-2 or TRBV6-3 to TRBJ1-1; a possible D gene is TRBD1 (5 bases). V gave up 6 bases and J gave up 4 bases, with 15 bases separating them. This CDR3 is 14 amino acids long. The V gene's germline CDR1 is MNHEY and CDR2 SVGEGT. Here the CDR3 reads CASRKIREGTEAFF. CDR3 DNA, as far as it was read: TGTGCCAGCAGGAAAATCAGGGAAGGCACTGAA.

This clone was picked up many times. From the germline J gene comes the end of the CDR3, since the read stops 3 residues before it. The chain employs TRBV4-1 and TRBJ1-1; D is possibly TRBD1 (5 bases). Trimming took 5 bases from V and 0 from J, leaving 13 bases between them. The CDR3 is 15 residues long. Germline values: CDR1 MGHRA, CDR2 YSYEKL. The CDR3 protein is CASSVRGVMNTEAFF. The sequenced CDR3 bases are TGCGCCAGCAGCGTCCGAGGGGTCATGAACACTGAA.

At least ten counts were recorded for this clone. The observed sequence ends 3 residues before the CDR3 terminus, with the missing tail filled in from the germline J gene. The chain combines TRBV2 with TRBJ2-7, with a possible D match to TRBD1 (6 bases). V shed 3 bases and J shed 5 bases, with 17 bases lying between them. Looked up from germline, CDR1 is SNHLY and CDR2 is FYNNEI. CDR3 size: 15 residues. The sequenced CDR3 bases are TGTGCCAGCAGTGAGGGGACACGTCCGAACCACGAG. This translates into CASSEGTRPNHE. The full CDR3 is CASSEGTRPNHEQYF.

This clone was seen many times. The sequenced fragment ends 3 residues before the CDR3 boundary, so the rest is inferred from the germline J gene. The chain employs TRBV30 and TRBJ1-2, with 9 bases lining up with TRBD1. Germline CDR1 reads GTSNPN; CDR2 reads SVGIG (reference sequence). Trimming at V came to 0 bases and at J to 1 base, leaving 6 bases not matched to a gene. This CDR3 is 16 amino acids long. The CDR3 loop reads CAWSVRGTGINYGYTF. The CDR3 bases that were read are TGTGCCTGGAGTGTCAGGGGGACAGGGATTAACTATGGC.

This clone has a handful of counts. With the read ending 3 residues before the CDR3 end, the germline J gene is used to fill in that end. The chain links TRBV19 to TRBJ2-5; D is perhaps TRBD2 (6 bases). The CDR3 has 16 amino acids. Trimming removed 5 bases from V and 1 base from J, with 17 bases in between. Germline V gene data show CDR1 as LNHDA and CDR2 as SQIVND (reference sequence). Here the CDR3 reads CASSPTGGAAQETQYF. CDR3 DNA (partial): TGTGCCAGTAGTCCCACCGGGGGAGCGGCCCAAGAGACC. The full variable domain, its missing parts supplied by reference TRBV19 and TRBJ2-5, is DGGITQSPKYLFRKEGQNVTLSCEQNLNHDAMYWYRQDPGQGLRLIYYSQIVNDFQKGDIAEGYSVSREKKESFPLTVTSAQKNPTAFYLCASSPTGGAAQETQYFGPGTRLLVL.

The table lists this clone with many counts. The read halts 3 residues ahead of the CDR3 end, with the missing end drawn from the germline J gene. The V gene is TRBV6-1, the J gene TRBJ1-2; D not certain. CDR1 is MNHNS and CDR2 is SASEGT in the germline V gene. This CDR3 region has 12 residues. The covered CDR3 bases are TGTGCCAGCAGTGAATTAAGAGGGGGC. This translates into CASSELRGG. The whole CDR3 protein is CASSELRGGYTF.

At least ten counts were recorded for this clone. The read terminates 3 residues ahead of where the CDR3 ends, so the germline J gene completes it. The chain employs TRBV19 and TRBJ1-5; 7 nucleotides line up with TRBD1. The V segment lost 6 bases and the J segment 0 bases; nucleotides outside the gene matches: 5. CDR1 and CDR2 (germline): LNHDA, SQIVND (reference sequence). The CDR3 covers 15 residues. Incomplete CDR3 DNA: TGTGCCAGTAGGGGACAGCCGTATAGCAATCAGCCC. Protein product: CASRGQPYSNQP. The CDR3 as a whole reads CASRGQPYSNQPQHF.

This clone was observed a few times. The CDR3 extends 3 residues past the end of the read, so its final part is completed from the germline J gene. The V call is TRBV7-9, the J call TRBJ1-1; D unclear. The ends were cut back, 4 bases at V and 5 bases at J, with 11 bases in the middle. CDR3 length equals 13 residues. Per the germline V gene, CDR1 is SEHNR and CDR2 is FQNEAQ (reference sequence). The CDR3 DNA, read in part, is TGTGCCAGCAGCTGGGCAGACCGAACTGAA. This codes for CASSWADRTE. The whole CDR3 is CASSWADRTEAFF.

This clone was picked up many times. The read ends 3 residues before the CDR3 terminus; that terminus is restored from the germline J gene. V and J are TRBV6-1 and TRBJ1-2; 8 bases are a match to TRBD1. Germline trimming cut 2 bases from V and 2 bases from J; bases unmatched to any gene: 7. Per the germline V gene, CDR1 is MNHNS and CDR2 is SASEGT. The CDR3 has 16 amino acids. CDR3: CASSEFWRQGNYGYTF. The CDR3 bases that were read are TGTGCCAGCAGTGAATTTTGGAGACAGGGGAACTATGGC.

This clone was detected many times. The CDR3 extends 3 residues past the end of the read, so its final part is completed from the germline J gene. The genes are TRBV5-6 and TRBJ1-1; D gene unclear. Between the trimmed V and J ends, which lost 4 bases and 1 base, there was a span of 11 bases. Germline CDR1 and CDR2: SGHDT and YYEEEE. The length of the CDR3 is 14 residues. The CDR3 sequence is CASSPRVRNTEAFF. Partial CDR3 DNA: TGTGCCAGCAGCCCACGGGTCAGGAACACTGAA.

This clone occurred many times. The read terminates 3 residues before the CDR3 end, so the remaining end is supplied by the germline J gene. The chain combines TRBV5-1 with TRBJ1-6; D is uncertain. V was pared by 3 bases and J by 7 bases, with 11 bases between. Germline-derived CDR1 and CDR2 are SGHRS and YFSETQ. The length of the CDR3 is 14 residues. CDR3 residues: CASSSGVRNSPLHF. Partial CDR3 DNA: TGCGCCAGCAGCTCAGGAGTCAGAAATTCACCC. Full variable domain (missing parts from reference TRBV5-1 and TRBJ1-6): KAGVTQTPRYLIKTRGQQVTLSCSPISGHRSVSWYQQTPGQGLQFLFEYFSETQRNKGNFPGRFSGRQFSNSRSEMNVSTLELGDSALYLCASSSGVRNSPLHFGNGTRLTVT.

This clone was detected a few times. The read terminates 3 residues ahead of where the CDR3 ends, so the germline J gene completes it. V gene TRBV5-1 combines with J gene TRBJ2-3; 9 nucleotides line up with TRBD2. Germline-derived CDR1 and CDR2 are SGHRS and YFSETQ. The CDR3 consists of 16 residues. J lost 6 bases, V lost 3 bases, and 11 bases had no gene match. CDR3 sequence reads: CASSSESGGTGDTQYF. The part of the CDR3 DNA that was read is TGCGCCAGCAGCTCCGAAAGCGGGGGGACTGGTGATACG. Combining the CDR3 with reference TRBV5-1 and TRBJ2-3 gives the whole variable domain KAGVTQTPRYLIKTRGQQVTLSCSPISGHRSVSWYQQTPGQGLQFLFEYFSETQRNKGNFPGRFSGRQFSNSRSEMNVSTLELGDSALYLCASSSESGGTGDTQYFGPGTRLTVL.

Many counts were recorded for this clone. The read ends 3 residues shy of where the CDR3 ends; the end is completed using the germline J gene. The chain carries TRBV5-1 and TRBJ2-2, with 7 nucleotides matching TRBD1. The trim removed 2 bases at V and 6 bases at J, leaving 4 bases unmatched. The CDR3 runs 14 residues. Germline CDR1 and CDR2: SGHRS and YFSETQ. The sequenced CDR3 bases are TGCGCCAGCAGCTTTGGTACAGGGGCCGGGGAG. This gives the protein CASSFGTGAGE. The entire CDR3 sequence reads CASSFGTGAGELFF.

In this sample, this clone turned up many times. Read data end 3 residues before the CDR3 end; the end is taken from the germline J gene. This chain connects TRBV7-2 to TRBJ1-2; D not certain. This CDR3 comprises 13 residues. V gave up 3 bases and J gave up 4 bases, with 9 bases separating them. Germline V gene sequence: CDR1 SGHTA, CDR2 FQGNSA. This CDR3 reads CASSLAPTYGYTF. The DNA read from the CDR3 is TGTGCCAGCAGCTTGGCCCCAACCTATGGC.

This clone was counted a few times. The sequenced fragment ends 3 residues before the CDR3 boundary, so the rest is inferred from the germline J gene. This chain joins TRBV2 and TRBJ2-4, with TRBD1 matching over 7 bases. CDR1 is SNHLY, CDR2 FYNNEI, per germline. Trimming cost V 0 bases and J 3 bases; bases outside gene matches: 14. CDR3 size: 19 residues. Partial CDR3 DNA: TGTGCCAGCAGTGAAGCGCGTGACAGGGTTGGGGTTGACAAAAACATT. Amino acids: CASSEARDRVGVDKNI. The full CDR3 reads CASSEARDRVGVDKNIQYF.